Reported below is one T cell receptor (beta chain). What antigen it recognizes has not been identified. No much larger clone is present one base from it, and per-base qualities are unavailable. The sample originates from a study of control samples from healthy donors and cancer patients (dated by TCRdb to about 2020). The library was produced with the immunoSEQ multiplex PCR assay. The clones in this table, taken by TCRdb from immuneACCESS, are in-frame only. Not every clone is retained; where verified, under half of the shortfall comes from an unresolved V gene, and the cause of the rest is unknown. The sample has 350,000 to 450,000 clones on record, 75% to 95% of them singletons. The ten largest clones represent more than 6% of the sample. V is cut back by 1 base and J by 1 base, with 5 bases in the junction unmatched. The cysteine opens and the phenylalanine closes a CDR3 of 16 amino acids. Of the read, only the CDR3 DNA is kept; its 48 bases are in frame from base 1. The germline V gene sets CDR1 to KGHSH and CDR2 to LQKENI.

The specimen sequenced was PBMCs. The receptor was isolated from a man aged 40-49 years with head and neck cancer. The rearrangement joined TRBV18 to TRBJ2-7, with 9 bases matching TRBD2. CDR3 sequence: CASSPRLAGNSYEQYF. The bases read TGTGCCAGCTCACCACGGCTAGCGGGAAATTCCTACGAGCAGTACTTC.